The present TCR beta chain was sequenced within a study of T cells in localized non-small cell lung cancer. Overall study results and limits: In adjacent lung appeared a median about 58 of the top 100 tumor clones. There was higher T cell clonality in uninvolved adjacent lung than in tumor, and it was highest there. Sequencing, confined to only one tumor region, leaves heterogeneity possible.

The assay was immunoSEQ multiplex PCR, and TCRdb's table has in-frame clones only and misses some. The sample has some 34,000 clones; around 80% are singletons. J was trimmed by 4 bases and V by 1 base; bases with no gene match: 3. The CDR3 sequence is 14 residues long. Germline values: CDR1 SQVTM, CDR2 ANQGSEA. This clone has only a few counts. Antigen unknown. The V and J genes are TRBV29-1 and TRBJ1-2; 10 bases align to TRBD1. The sequence derives from a male donor aged 60 or over with stage III squamous cell lung carcinoma. Sequenced here: peripheral blood, sampled before any cancer treatment. The CDR3 DNA reads TGCAGCGTTGAAGGGACAGGGGGTCCCTATGGCTACACCTTC. Residues: CSVEGTGGPYGYTF. Variable domain in full (rest from reference TRBV29-1 and TRBJ1-2): SAVISQKPSRDICQRGTSLTIQCQVDSQVTMMFWYRQQPGQSLTLIATANQGSEATYESGFVIDKFPISRPNLTFSTLTVSNMSPEDSSIYLCSVEGTGGPYGYTFGSGTRLTVV.